This T cell receptor beta chain was sequenced in a study of cytomegalovirus exposure and HLA in healthy donors. A multiplex PCR was run with 60 Vbeta primers and 13 Jbeta primers. Clones were sequenced by immunoSEQ multiplex PCR, and TCRdb holds only the in-frame ones, with some missing. This sample has roughly 250,000 clones, with roughly 70% found just once. In the case of this clone: What it binds is not known.

Study-wide points: A later analysis appeared to link common viral pathogens to several of the most significant clusters. The investigators catalogued under 200 TCR beta chains as cytomegalovirus-associated.

The sequencing input was PBMCs. The clonotype comes from a female donor in good health and CMV-seronegative.

The CDR3 nucleotides read TGTGCCAGCAGAACAGGGCAGACGAACACCGGGGAGCTGTTTTTT. Translated, it gives CASRTGQTNTGELFF. The chain has TRBV6-5 and TRBJ2-2, with a weak D call TRBD1 (6 bases). Trimming removed 6 bases at V and 0 bases at J, with 11 bases between. This CDR3 has 15 residues. CDR1 MNHEY and CDR2 SVGAGI come from the germline V gene.